One sample yielded the 20 T cell receptor beta chains listed below, sequenced in a study of neurological immune-mediated disorders. TCRdb redid the calling of the 5' RACE reads with MiXCR, one entry per CDR3 protein. The table includes 35,000 to 55,000 distinct CDR3 sequences, about 6% detected once. Sequenced material: CD4+ T cells from blood. Every receptor here comes from a woman between 40 and 55 years old in good health.

At least ten counts were recorded for this clonotype. The V and J genes are TRBV12-3 or TRBV12-4 and TRBJ2-5; 10 nucleotides line up with TRBD2. The CDR3 runs 15 residues. V dropped 4 bases and J dropped 5; count of bases not matched to a gene: 7. The CDR3 DNA follows: TGTGCCAGCAGTTCCTTAGCGGGAGGTCGGGAGACCCAGTACTTC. Amino acid sequence: CASSSLAGGRETQYF.

In its sample, this clonotype was seen many times. The rearrangement joins TRBV20-1 to TRBJ2-7; D gene ambiguous. The germline V gene has CDR1 DFQATT and CDR2 SNEGSKA (reference sequence). V was shortened by 1 base and J by 13 bases, with 11 bases between the two germline ends. This CDR3 has 10 residues. Here the CDR3 reads CSARVLIDYF. CDR3 nucleotide sequence: TGCAGTGCTAGAGTGCTGATAGATTACTTC.

In its sample, this clonotype was seen many times. V is TRBV5-1 and J is TRBJ2-5, with D unclear. In germline, CDR1 is SGHRS, CDR2 YFSETQ. The CDR3 is 13 residues long. Deletions cut 0 bases from V and 3 bases from J, with 6 bases between. The CDR3 spells CASSLGNEETQYF. The CDR3 DNA follows: TGCGCCAGCAGCTTGGGAAACGAAGAGACCCAGTACTTC.

This clonotype showed up many times. The chain recombines TRBV2 with TRBJ2-1; no clear D. Looked up from germline, CDR1 is SNHLY and CDR2 is FYNNEI. Trimming left V 4 bases short and J 2 bases short, with 6 bases between. The CDR3 covers 13 residues. DNA of the CDR3: TGTGCCAGCAGTGGAACCACCTACAATGAGCAGTTCTTC. Protein product: CASSGTTYNEQFF.

This clonotype has ten or more counts. The chain couples TRBV5-1 to TRBJ1-5; D unresolved. The V and J ends lost 0 bases and 4 bases respectively, with 11 bases between them. Looked up from germline, CDR1 is SGHRS and CDR2 is YFSETQ. The CDR3 has 15 residues. The CDR3 nucleotides read TGCGCCAGCAGCTTGGCCCCAGGCTATAATCAGCCCCAGCATTTT. Amino acid sequence: CASSLAPGYNQPQHF.

The CDR3 nucleotides are TGTGCCAGCAGTAGCGCGGGATCCTACAATGAGCAGTTCTTC. Amino acids: CASSSAGSYNEQFF. This chain joins TRBV6-1 and TRBJ2-1, with D tentatively TRBD2 (6 bases). Germline CDR1 is MNHNS and CDR2 is SASEGT. This CDR3 has 14 amino acids. V was clipped by 5 bases and J by 1 base, with 9 bases between them.

In this sample, this clonotype turned up many times. V usage is TRBV20-1 and J usage is TRBJ2-4, with TRBD1 matching over 7 bases. V was pared by 1 base and J by 15 bases, with 6 bases of the junction left unmatched. CDR3 length equals 11 residues. Germline V gene lookup returns CDR1 DFQATT and CDR2 SNEGSKA (reference sequence). CDR3 bases: TGCAGTGCTAGAGCTTTGGGACAGTGGTACTTC. This codes for CSARALGQWYF.

This clonotype was counted at least ten times. The chain recombines TRBV5-1 with TRBJ1-4, with D uncertain. The V end was cut by 2 bases, the J end by 7 bases, with 3 bases between. CDR1 and CDR2 from the germline V gene are SGHRS and YFSETQ. The CDR3 has 11 amino acids. The chain's CDR3 is CASSFGEKLFF. CDR3 DNA sequence: TGCGCCAGCAGCTTCGGTGAAAAACTGTTTTTT.

There are many counts of this clonotype. V is TRBV5-4 and J is TRBJ1-2, with a possible D match to TRBD1 (5 bases). V shed 0 bases and J shed 6 bases, with 15 bases lying between them. Per the germline V gene, CDR1 is SGHNT and CDR2 is YYREEE (reference sequence). CDR3 length equals 15 residues. The CDR3 bases are TGTGCCAGCAGCTTGGCGACGGGGCGAGTAGATGGCTACACCTTC. It is translated as CASSLATGRVDGYTF.

The table lists this clonotype with many counts. The V gene is TRBV14, the J gene TRBJ1-6; 7 bases are a match to TRBD1. Looked up from germline, CDR1 is SGHDN and CDR2 is FVKESK. The CDR3 runs 14 residues. Trimming cost V 2 bases and J 9 bases; bases outside gene matches: 4. CDR3 nucleotide sequence: TGTGCCAGCAGCCAACTAAGGGGGCTTTCACCCCTCCACTTT. Translation: CASSQLRGLSPLHF.

This clonotype was observed many times. The chain has TRBV27 and TRBJ2-7; the match to TRBD2 covers 12 bases. With V trimmed by 5 bases and J by 7 bases, 18 bases remained unmatched. Germline V CDR1 and CDR2: MNHEY, SMNVEV (reference sequence). The CDR3 loop spans 18 amino acids. As DNA, the CDR3 is TGTGCCAGCAGTCCCCCCTCACTCGGACTAGCGGGGCGAGTTGAGCAGTACTTC. The encoded protein is CASSPPSLGLAGRVEQYF.

There are many counts of this clonotype. V gene TRBV7-8 combines with J gene TRBJ1-4, with 8 nucleotides matching TRBD1. With 5 bases clipped from V and 4 bases from J, the junction kept 6 bases outside the gene matches. The CDR3 consists of 15 residues. In germline, CDR1 is SGHVS, CDR2 FQNEAQ. DNA of the CDR3: TGTGCCAGCAGCCCCACGACAGGGGATAATGAAAAACTGTTTTTT. Amino acid sequence: CASSPTTGDNEKLFF.

V usage is TRBV6-2 or TRBV6-3 and J usage is TRBJ2-5, with 8 bases that match TRBD1. The CDR3 is 15 amino acids. Germline loops: CDR1 MNHEY, CDR2 SVGEGT. V dropped 4 bases and J dropped 4; count of bases not matched to a gene: 8. CDR3 region: CASSSGQGSRETQYF. The CDR3 bases are TGTGCCAGCAGTTCCGGACAGGGCAGCCGAGAGACCCAGTACTTC.

This clonotype showed up many times. The chain employs TRBV29-1 and TRBJ2-7; D may correspond to TRBD1 or TRBD2 (6 bases each). The length of the CDR3 is 12 residues. Trimming shortened V by 7 bases and J by 4 bases, and 14 bases separated the two germline ends. Germline V gives CDR1 SQVTM, CDR2 ANQGSEA. CDR3 nucleotide sequence: TGCAGCGCCGGGGGAACAGGGTACGAGCAGTACTTC. This sequence encodes CSAGGTGYEQYF.

As for this clonotype: A read error may be the cause here, since a much bigger clone is one base away. No conserved phenylalanine or tryptophan is present at the end of the CDR3, so a read error is the likely explanation. The chain links TRBV5-4 to TRBJ2-1, with a tentative D call TRBD2 (5 bases). V gave up 6 bases and J gave up 9 bases, with 16 bases separating them. The CDR3 spans 13 residues. CDR1 is SGHNT, CDR2 YYREEE, per germline (reference sequence). This CDR3 is CASTPRSEGEQFI. CDR3 nucleotides: TGTGCCAGCACCCCCAGGTCCGAGGGTGAGCAGTTCATC.

This clonotype was observed many times. This chain uses TRBV10-3 with TRBJ2-7, with D possibly being TRBD1 or TRBD2 (5 bases each). V gave up 4 bases and J gave up 4 bases, with 14 bases separating them. The CDR3 is 14 amino acids. The V gene's germline CDR1 is ENHRY and CDR2 SYGVKD. CDR3 sequence (DNA): TGTGCCATCAGTGCCGGGGCGAGCGGTTACGAGCAGTACTTC. Its protein product is CAISAGASGYEQYF.

There are many counts of this clonotype. The V and J genes are TRBV12-3 or TRBV12-4 and TRBJ2-3, with TRBD2 matching over 10 bases. Losses at the gene ends were 6 bases for V and 2 bases for J; bases not matched to a gene: 2. This CDR3 region has 14 residues. This CDR3 reads CASSGLADTDTQYF. CDR3 bases: TGTGCCAGCAGCGGACTAGCGGACACAGATACGCAGTATTTT.

By sample share, this clonotype is medium-sized. CDR3: CASSLVLAGADTQYF. Written as DNA, the CDR3 is TGCGCCAGCAGCTTGGTGCTAGCGGGTGCAGATACGCAGTATTTT. The chain carries TRBV5-1 and TRBJ2-3; 8 nucleotides match TRBD2. J was trimmed by 4 bases and V by 0 bases; bases with no gene match: 4. Germline V lookup: CDR1 SGHRS, CDR2 YFSETQ. The CDR3 runs to 15 residues.

This clonotype was detected many times. V and J are TRBV7-9 and TRBJ2-5, with no clear D. Germline CDR1 and CDR2: SEHNR and FQNEAQ (reference sequence). CDR3 size: 12 residues. The germline V and J ends were trimmed by 8 bases and 3 bases, with 10 bases remaining between them. The CDR3: CASSWGEETQYF. CDR3 in DNA: TGTGCCAGCTCTTGGGGTGAAGAGACCCAGTACTTC. The full variable domain, in which reference TRBV7-9 and TRBJ2-5 provide the parts outside the CDR3, is DTGVSQNPRHKITKRGQNVTFRCDPISEHNRLYWYRQTLGQGPEFLTYFQNEAQLEKSRLLSDRFSAERPKGSFSTLEIQRTEQGDSAMYLCASSWGEETQYFGPGTRLLVL.

Many counts were recorded for this clonotype. In DNA form, the CDR3 reads TGCGCCAGCAGCTTGGACCTAGCGGGAGATACGCAGTATTTT. Residues: CASSLDLAGDTQYF. This chain uses TRBV5-1 with TRBJ2-3; 8 nucleotides agree with TRBD2. The CDR3 is 14 residues long. V gave up 0 bases and J gave up 5 bases; unmatched junction bases: 2. Per the germline V gene, CDR1 is SGHRS and CDR2 is YFSETQ. Variable domain in full (rest from reference TRBV5-1 and TRBJ2-3): KAGVTQTPRYLIKTRGQQVTLSCSPISGHRSVSWYQQTPGQGLQFLFEYFSETQRNKGNFPGRFSGRQFSNSRSEMNVSTLELGDSALYLCASSLDLAGDTQYFGPGTRLTVL.